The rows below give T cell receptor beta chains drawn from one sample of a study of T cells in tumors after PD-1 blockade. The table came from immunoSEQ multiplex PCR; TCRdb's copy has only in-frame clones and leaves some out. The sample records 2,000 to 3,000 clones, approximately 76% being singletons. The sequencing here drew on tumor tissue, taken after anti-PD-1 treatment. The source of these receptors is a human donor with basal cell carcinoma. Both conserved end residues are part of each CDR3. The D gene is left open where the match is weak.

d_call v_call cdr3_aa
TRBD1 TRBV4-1 CASSHPSRDSHTGELFF
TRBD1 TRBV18 CASSPPGRGRTEAFF
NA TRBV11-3 CASSLEGRGLANEQFF
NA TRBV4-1 CASSQQGSLSGANVLTF
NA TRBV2 CASSVDQETQYF
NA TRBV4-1 CASSPARRAYEQYF
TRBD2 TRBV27 CASSPRLAGIYEQYF
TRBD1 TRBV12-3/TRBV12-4 CASSLDRREQFF
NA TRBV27 CASSSGRLSGANVLTF
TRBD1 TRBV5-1 CASSSTGPYNEQFF
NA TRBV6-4 CASWGPGALFWGNEQFF
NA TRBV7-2 CASSADRTNSPLHF
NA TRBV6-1 CASSFLNTGELFF
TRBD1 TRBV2 CASMAGGRSNQPQHF